Presented here are 19 T cell receptor beta chains from one specimen sequenced in a study of blood T cell repertoires in COVID-19. The data were produced by immunoSEQ multiplex PCR, yet TCRdb's version contains in-frame clones alone and is incomplete. The sample records 250,000 to 350,000 clones, around 88% being singletons. Material: peripheral blood. The receptors were sampled from a woman between 70 and 85 years old with COVID-19, enrolled during active disease.

The chain combines TRBV9 with TRBJ2-3; 8 bases line up with TRBD1. Germline V gene lookup returns CDR1 SGDLS and CDR2 YYNGEE. CDR3 length equals 15 residues. The ends lost 0 bases at V and 6 bases at J; junction bases unmatched: 6. CDR3 sequence reads: CASSVATGGADTQYF. The DNA for the CDR3 is TGTGCCAGCAGCGTAGCTACAGGGGGTGCCGATACGCAGTATTTT. The full variable domain, in which reference TRBV9 and TRBJ2-3 provide the parts outside the CDR3, is DSGVTQTPKHLITATGQRVTLRCSPRSGDLSVYWYQQSLDQGLQFLIQYYNGEERAKGNILERFSAQQFPDLHSELNLSSLELGDSALYFCASSVATGGADTQYFGPGTRLTVL.

The chain combines TRBV5-4 with TRBJ2-3, with D tentatively TRBD2 (7 bases). The CDR3 runs 17 residues. Germline values: CDR1 SGHNT, CDR2 YYREEE (reference sequence). Between the trimmed V and J ends, which lost 3 bases and 2 bases, there was a span of 19 bases. CDR3 sequence: CASSSPGGRGITDTQYF. DNA of the CDR3: TGTGCCAGCAGCTCCCCTGGGGGGCGGGGGATCACAGATACGCAGTATTTT.

The CDR3: CASSSGQLRNALTDTQYF. The DNA of the CDR3 is TGTGCCAGCAGTTCCGGACAGTTACGGAATGCGTTGACAGATACGCAGTATTTT. The V gene is TRBV6-2 or TRBV6-3, the J gene TRBJ2-3; the D gene is possibly TRBD1 (6 bases). The CDR3 extends over 18 amino acids. The germline CDR1 and CDR2 sequences are MNHEY and SVGEGT. Trimming took 4 bases from V and 3 from J, leaving 23 bases between them.

Written as DNA, the CDR3 is TGTGCCAGCAGTGAAGCGCTTCGGACACTCTCCTACAATGAGCAGTTCTTC. Protein sequence: CASSEALRTLSYNEQFF. The chain combines TRBV6-1 with TRBJ2-1; a possible D gene is TRBD1 (5 bases). CDR1 is MNHNS and CDR2 is SASEGT in the germline V gene. V lost 0 bases and J 0 bases, leaving 12 bases between the germline ends. There are 17 residues in the CDR3.

The V call is TRBV5-4, the J call TRBJ2-5; 7 bases match TRBD1. After removal of 3 bases from V and 2 bases from J, the junction contained 10 bases not matched to a gene. The CDR3 contains 16 residues. Germline V gives CDR1 SGHNT, CDR2 YYREEE (reference sequence). The CDR3 protein is CASSSGGPVSQETQYF. In DNA, the CDR3 is TGTGCCAGCAGCTCAGGGGGACCCGTATCGCAAGAGACCCAGTACTTC.

This clone has a single count. The chain uses TRBV7-9 and TRBJ1-1; 7 positions match TRBD1. V lost 5 bases to trimming and J lost 0 bases; unmatched junction nucleotides: 6. The CDR3 loop spans 15 amino acids. In germline, CDR1 is SEHNR, CDR2 FQNEAQ (reference sequence). The CDR3 nucleotides read TGTGCCAGCAGCACACACAGGGGAGTGAACACTGAAGCTTTCTTT. Translating gives CASSTHRGVNTEAFF.

The V gene is TRBV18, the J gene TRBJ2-2, with D uncertain. Germline values: CDR1 KGHSH, CDR2 LQKENI. The CDR3 runs 14 residues. The V end was cut by 2 bases, the J end by 2 bases, with 6 bases between. This CDR3 reads CASSPAVNTGELFF. The CDR3 DNA follows: TGTGCCAGCTCACCAGCAGTTAACACCGGGGAGCTGTTTTTT.

The chain uses TRBV20-1 and TRBJ1-3, with D unresolved. Trimming stripped 3 bases from V and 2 bases from J, with 8 bases between. This CDR3 has 13 residues. The germline V gene encodes CDR1 DFQATT and CDR2 SNEGSKA (reference sequence). The CDR3 nucleotides are TGCAGTGCTAGTAACTCCCCTGGAAACACCATATATTTT. Amino acid sequence: CSASNSPGNTIYF.

The genes are TRBV10-3 and TRBJ2-5, with D possibly being TRBD1 (6 bases). Germline CDR1 and CDR2: ENHRY and SYGVKD. V lost 10 bases and J lost 2, with 11 bases in between. The length of the CDR3 is 12 residues. The CDR3 sequence is CATGQRQETQYF. The CDR3 DNA reads as TGTGCCACCGGACAGAGACAAGAGACCCAGTACTTC.

For this clone: The same CDR3 arises from other DNA sequences in this sample as well. The rearrangement joins TRBV5-1 to TRBJ2-3, with D tentatively TRBD2 (5 bases). The V gene's germline CDR1 is SGHRS and CDR2 YFSETQ. This CDR3 has 14 amino acids. Trimming shortened V by 2 bases and J by 3 bases, and 10 bases separated the two germline ends. The CDR3 DNA is TGCGCCAGCAGCTTTGCAGGCGGGACAGATACGCAGTATTTT. It yields the protein CASSFAGGTDTQYF.

V gene TRBV4-3 combines with J gene TRBJ2-7; 9 bases map to TRBD2. Germline V gives CDR1 LGHNA, CDR2 YSLEER. The CDR3 extends over 15 amino acids. With 0 bases clipped from V and 2 bases from J, the junction kept 2 bases outside the gene matches. The CDR3 region has the DNA TGCGCCAGCAGCCAAGATCGCGGGGGGGCCTACGAGCAGTACTTC. It translates to CASSQDRGGAYEQYF.

This clone came up a few times. V and J are TRBV15 and TRBJ1-5, with 7 bases identical to TRBD1. The V gene's germline CDR1 is LNHNV and CDR2 YYDKDF (reference sequence). V lost 0 bases to trimming and J lost 5 bases; unmatched junction nucleotides: 4. The CDR3 contains 15 residues. The CDR3: CATSRDQGDHQPQHF. CDR3 DNA: TGTGCCACCAGCAGAGACCAGGGGGATCATCAGCCCCAGCATTTT.

This clone came up once. The chain employs TRBV27 and TRBJ1-6; D remains ambiguous. Germline V gives CDR1 MNHEY, CDR2 SMNVEV (reference sequence). This CDR3 spans 15 amino acids. The germline V and J ends were trimmed by 5 bases and 7 bases, with 15 bases remaining between them. CDR3 DNA: TGTGCCAGCAGTAAGGAGGGAATGAGGAATTCACCCCTCCACTTT. It translates to CASSKEGMRNSPLHF.

The table lists this clone with a count of one. V is TRBV19 and J is TRBJ2-2, with TRBD1 matching over 8 bases. In germline, CDR1 is LNHDA, CDR2 SQIVND (reference sequence). The J segment lost 4 bases and the V segment lost 5 bases, leaving 3 bases of the junction unmatched. This CDR3 region has 14 residues. This CDR3 is CASSATGGTGELFF. DNA for the CDR3: TGTGCCAGTAGTGCCACAGGGGGCACCGGGGAGCTGTTTTTT.

The chain recombines TRBV27 with TRBJ1-1; D is possibly TRBD1 (5 bases). The CDR3 loop spans 14 amino acids. Trimming removed 5 bases from V and 4 bases from J, with 14 bases in between. Per germline, CDR1 MNHEY and CDR2 SMNVEV (reference sequence). The CDR3 DNA is TGTGCCAGCAGTGCCAGGGCATGGGGCACTGAAGCTTTCTTT. It is translated as CASSARAWGTEAFF.

V gene TRBV7-2 combines with J gene TRBJ2-6; a possible D gene is TRBD2 (5 bases). Trimming pared 2 bases from V and 4 bases from J, leaving 21 bases between. The CDR3 runs to 19 residues. The germline V gene encodes CDR1 SGHTA and CDR2 FQGNSA. In DNA form, the CDR3 reads TGTGCCAGCAGCTTAAAGAAAAGGACTGGCACTTGGGGGGCCAACGTCCTGACTTTC. Its translation is CASSLKKRTGTWGANVLTF.

Only one count was recorded for this clone. This chain joins TRBV5-8 and TRBJ2-2; 8 bases are shared with TRBD1. From germline, CDR1 is SGHTS and CDR2 YDEGEE. The CDR3 loop spans 16 amino acids. V was clipped by 0 bases and J by 5 bases; unmatched bases: 6. The CDR3, as DNA: TGTGCCAGCAGCTTGGCCGTAGGACAGGGTACCGGGGAGCTGTTTTTT. It is translated as CASSLAVGQGTGELFF.

The genes are TRBV7-9 and TRBJ2-7, with 7 bases aligning to TRBD1. The V gene end was trimmed by 2 bases and the J gene end by 3 bases; junction bases not matched to a gene: 7. Germline-derived CDR1 and CDR2 are SEHNR and FQNEAQ (reference sequence). The CDR3 consists of 15 residues. CDR3 loop: CASSLLATGNYEQYF. The CDR3 coding sequence is TGTGCCAGCAGCTTACTTGCGACAGGGAACTACGAGCAGTACTTC.

The V gene is TRBV5-1, the J gene TRBJ2-7; TRBD1 might be the D (5 bases). Trimming took 4 bases from V and 0 from J, leaving 14 bases between them. Germline loops: CDR1 SGHRS, CDR2 YFSETQ. This CDR3 spans 15 amino acids. The CDR3: CASSVSMTDSYEQYF. The CDR3 DNA reads TGCGCCAGCAGCGTATCAATGACAGACTCCTACGAGCAGTACTTC.